This T cell receptor (beta chain) emerged from a study of a mutant IDH1 vaccine in newly diagnosed glioma. This clone appeared once. Its antigen is not identified. Generated by immunoSEQ multiplex PCR, the TCRdb table keeps only in-frame clones and is missing some. Among about 40,000 clones, 80% to 95% were seen once, and the ten largest hold approximately 2.9%. Regarding time point: week 5, during vaccination. Vaccine doses each comprised 300 ug of mutant IDH1 20-mer peptide, with topical imiquimod. Study outcomes and limitations: Of all patients, roughly 93% showed vaccine-induced immune responses. Seemingly, pseudoprogression had no relation to changes in the top peripheral T cell clonotypes.

The CDR3 sequence is 15 residues long. V lost 7 bases to trimming and J lost 5 bases; unmatched junction nucleotides: 8. The V gene's germline CDR1 is SNHLY and CDR2 FYNNEI. The chain couples TRBV2 to TRBJ1-6; 7 bases align to TRBD1. The specimen comprised PBMCs, sampled from a glioma patient whose treatment included an IDH1 peptide vaccine. This receptor was obtained from a man between 45 and 60 years old with glioma. CDR3 coding DNA: TGTGCCAGCAATAGAAAGGGGGCCGATAATTCACCCCTCCACTTT. Residues: CASNRKGADNSPLHF.